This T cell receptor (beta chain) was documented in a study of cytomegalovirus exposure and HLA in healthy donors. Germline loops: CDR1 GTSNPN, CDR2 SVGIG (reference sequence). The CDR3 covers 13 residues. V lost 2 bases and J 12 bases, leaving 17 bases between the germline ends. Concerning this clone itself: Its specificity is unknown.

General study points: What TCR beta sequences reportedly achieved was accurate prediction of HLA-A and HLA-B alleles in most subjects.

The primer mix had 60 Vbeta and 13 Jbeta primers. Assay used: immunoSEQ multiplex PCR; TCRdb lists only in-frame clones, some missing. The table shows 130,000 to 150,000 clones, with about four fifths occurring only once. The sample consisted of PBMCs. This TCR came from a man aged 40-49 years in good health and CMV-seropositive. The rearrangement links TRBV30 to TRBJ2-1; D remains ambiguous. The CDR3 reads CAWSRRQPRGQFF. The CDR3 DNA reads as TGTGCCTGGAGTCGCAGACAACCACGTGGGCAGTTCTTC.